This T cell receptor (beta chain) was sequenced during a study of blood T cells in healthy people across ages. The sample, about 9.2 milliliters of peripheral blood, was drawn from each donor. Per-sample PBMC isolation yielded at least 7 million cells. There are a few counts of this clonotype. A second roughly 6 to 12 cycle PCR used barcoded and J-beta primers. Each CDR3 protein gets one entry after TCRdb re-called the 5' RACE reads with MiXCR. The sample includes over a million distinct CDR3 sequences, under 45% seen only once; the top ten take 18%. Germline V gene data show CDR1 as SGDLS and CDR2 as YYNGEE. The CDR3 covers 15 residues. The V and J ends lost 1 base and 2 bases respectively, with 12 bases between them.

The specimen sequenced was blood. The V and J genes are TRBV9 and TRBJ2-5; D gene ambiguous. The sequence was obtained from a woman aged 55-70 years in good health. Written as DNA, the CDR3 is TGTGCCAGCAGCGTAATGGATGGTACACAAGAGACCCAGTACTTC. Protein sequence: CASSVMDGTQETQYF.